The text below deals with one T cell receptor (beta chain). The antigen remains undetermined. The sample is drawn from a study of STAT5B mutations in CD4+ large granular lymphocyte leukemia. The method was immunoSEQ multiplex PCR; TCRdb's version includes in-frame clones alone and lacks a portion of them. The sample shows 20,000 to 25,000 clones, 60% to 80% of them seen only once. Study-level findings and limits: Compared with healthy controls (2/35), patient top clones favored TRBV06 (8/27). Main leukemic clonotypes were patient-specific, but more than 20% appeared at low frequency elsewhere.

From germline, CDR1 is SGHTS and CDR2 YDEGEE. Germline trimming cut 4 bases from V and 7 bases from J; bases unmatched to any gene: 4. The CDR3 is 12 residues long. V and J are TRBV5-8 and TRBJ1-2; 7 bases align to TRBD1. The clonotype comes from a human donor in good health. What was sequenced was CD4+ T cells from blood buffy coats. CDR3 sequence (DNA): TGTGCCAGCAGCGTCACAGGGGTTGGCTACACCTTC. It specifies CASSVTGVGYTF.